These 12 T cell receptor beta chains share one sample of origin, sequenced in a study of blood T cell repertoires in COVID-19. Measured with immunoSEQ multiplex PCR; TCRdb has only the in-frame clones, and not every one. Among 450,000 to 500,000 clones listed, approximately 90% were seen once. Sequencing was performed on PBMCs or T cells enriched from blood (not recorded which). Receptor source: a woman in her sixties who had recovered from COVID-19.

The V and J genes are TRBV5-1 and TRBJ2-5, with D maybe TRBD1 (5 bases). In germline, CDR1 is SGHRS, CDR2 YFSETQ. The ends were cut back, 2 bases at V and 5 bases at J, with 13 bases in the middle. The CDR3 has 14 residues. The CDR3 loop is CASSFGAGKETQYF. The CDR3 coding sequence is TGCGCCAGCAGCTTTGGGGCAGGGAAGGAGACCCAGTACTTC.

The CDR3 region is CASSLSKFGYTF. The CDR3 DNA sequence: TGTGCCAGCAGTCTGAGCAAGTTCGGCTACACCTTC. The rearrangement joins TRBV28 to TRBJ1-2, with D unresolved. V gave up 5 bases and J gave up 8 bases, with 12 bases separating them. Germline V gene sequence: CDR1 MDHEN, CDR2 SYDVKM. This CDR3 has 12 residues.

The chain recombines TRBV12-3 or TRBV12-4 with TRBJ2-1; D is possibly TRBD1 (5 bases). Trimming cost V 4 bases and J 4 bases, with 8 bases left between them. The CDR3 spans 13 residues. This CDR3 reads CASSSQVYNEQFF. CDR3 in DNA: TGTGCCAGCAGTTCACAGGTGTACAATGAGCAGTTCTTC.

J is TRBJ1-6 and V is TRBV18, with D hard to call. Germline CDR1 is KGHSH and CDR2 is LQKENI. CDR3 length: 17 residues. V was pared by 2 bases and J by 0 bases, with 11 bases between. For the CDR3, the DNA is TGTGCCAGCTCACCAGCAGTGGTCAGCTCCTATAATTCACCCCTCCACTTT. Its protein product is CASSPAVVSSYNSPLHF.

This clone has a handful of counts. This chain connects TRBV7-8 to TRBJ2-3; TRBD2 matches at 8 bases. The V gene end was trimmed by 5 bases and the J gene end by 4 bases; junction bases not matched to a gene: 11. The CDR3 length is 16 residues. CDR1 is SGHVS and CDR2 is FQNEAQ in the germline V gene. The CDR3 protein is CASSLKRGRVPDTQYF. The CDR3 DNA is TGTGCCAGCAGCCTCAAGCGGGGGAGGGTCCCAGATACGCAGTATTTT.

This chain links TRBV6-6 with TRBJ2-3, with TRBD2 matching 13 bases. In germline, CDR1 is MNHNY, CDR2 SVGAGI (reference sequence). V lost 5 bases, J lost 3 bases, and 8 bases stayed unmatched. The CDR3 runs to 17 residues. This CDR3 reads CASSLRLAGGRTDTQYF. DNA of the CDR3: TGTGCCAGCAGTCTCAGACTAGCGGGGGGTAGGACAGATACGCAGTATTTT.

This rearrangement joins TRBV5-1 to TRBJ2-2; 7 bases fit TRBD2. V gave up 3 bases and J gave up 1 base; unmatched junction bases: 3. This CDR3 contains 15 residues. The V gene's germline CDR1 is SGHRS and CDR2 YFSETQ. CDR3 region: CASSSLAVNTGELFF. CDR3 DNA: TGCGCCAGCAGCTCTCTAGCGGTGAACACCGGGGAGCTGTTTTTT.

The DNA for the CDR3 is TGTGCCAGCAGTGGACAGGGGGGGGAAAAACTGTTTTTT. It yields the protein CASSGQGGEKLFF. The gene calls are TRBV25-1 and TRBJ1-4, with TRBD1 matching over 9 bases. Germline V gene data show CDR1 as MGHDK and CDR2 as SYGVNS. Trimming cost V 4 bases and J 8 bases; bases outside gene matches: 2. The length of the CDR3 is 13 residues.

This clone was detected only once. J is TRBJ2-1 and V is TRBV13; D is uncertain. Trimming stripped 5 bases from V and 4 bases from J, with 15 bases between. Germline V CDR1 and CDR2: PRHDT, FYEKMQ (reference sequence). The CDR3 sequence is 15 residues long. CDR3 nucleotides: TGTGCCAGCAGCCCCCCACTTGGGCTTTACAATGAGCAGTTCTTC. This encodes CASSPPLGLYNEQFF.

A remark on this clone: The sample holds other DNA sequences that translate to the same CDR3. V gene TRBV3-1 (or the pseudogene TRBV3-2) combines with J gene TRBJ2-7, with TRBD2 matching over 8 bases. The CDR3 length is 13 residues. J gave up 3 bases and V 3 bases, and 1 base lay outside the gene matches. Germline V lookup: CDR1 LGHDT, CDR2 YNNKEL (reference sequence). As DNA, the CDR3 is TGTGCCAGCAGCCAGGCGGGGGGCTACGAGCAGTACTTC. Its translation is CASSQAGGYEQYF.

The chain has TRBV30 and TRBJ1-4; D is unclear. The CDR3 contains 15 residues. V gave up 2 bases and J gave up 0 bases, with 10 bases separating them. Germline CDR1 reads GTSNPN; CDR2 reads SVGIG (reference sequence). Written as DNA, the CDR3 is TGTGCCTGGAGTACCCCAGGTGCAACTAATGAAAAACTGTTTTTT. It is translated as CAWSTPGATNEKLFF.

V and J are TRBV29-1 and TRBJ1-1, with D possibly being TRBD1 (6 bases). V lost 0 bases, J lost 10 bases, and 21 bases lay in between. This CDR3 contains 15 residues. The germline V gene has CDR1 SQVTM and CDR2 ANQGSEA. The CDR3 DNA reads TGCAGCGTTGAAGAAGGATTGTGGGGGCCTGGGGGAGCTTTCTTT. Translation gives CSVEEGLWGPGGAFF.